The clone carrying this T cell receptor beta chain occurred a few times. No antigen is known for it. cDNA molecules, individually, were tagged with unique molecular identifiers. TCRdb processed the 5' RACE reads anew with MiXCR; each CDR3 protein has one entry. The table has some 100,000 distinct CDR3 sequences, roughly 14% seen once; the top ten hold about 0.58%. This specimen belongs to a study of early T cells in non-severe SARS-CoV-2 infection. On the study more broadly: The input, bulk RNA from unsorted whole blood, was sequenced, and chains were unpaired.

In germline, CDR1 is MGHRA, CDR2 YSYEKL. V dropped 0 bases and J dropped 0 bases, with 9 bases sitting between them. This CDR3 spans 16 amino acids. Points from the study as a whole: Reliance on VDJdb matching favored anti-spike CD8 responses; private and CD4 specificities were missed.

Specimen: whole blood. This TCR was sampled from an adult who was a healthcare worker with PCR-confirmed SARS-CoV-2 infection or an uninfected control (not recorded which). J is TRBJ2-1 and V is TRBV4-1; D ambiguous. CDR3: CASSQDLRHSYNEQFF. In DNA, the CDR3 is TGCGCCAGCAGCCAAGATCTGCGACACTCCTACAATGAGCAGTTCTTC.